In this sample, the clone carrying this T cell receptor beta chain turned up a few times. Its specificity is unknown. The sample comes from a study of T cells in Graves' hyperthyroidism and ophthalmopathy. Notes on the study in general: Within blood appeared most thyroid clonotypes that had expanded above 0.001.

Amplified regions were TCR beta CDR3 sequences from RNA transcripts. Researchers ran a first-round RT-PCR on the TCR CDR3 using the HTBI primer set. TCRdb redid the calling of the multiplex PCR reads with MiXCR, one entry per CDR3 protein. The table includes around 400,000 distinct CDR3 sequences, roughly 25% detected once. Per germline, CDR1 MDHEN and CDR2 SYDVKM. Trimming left V 7 bases short and J 7 bases short, with 5 bases between. CDR3 length: 10 residues. The chain has TRBV28 and TRBJ1-3; no clear D gene. This receptor was identified in a man between 50 and 59 years old with Graves' hyperthyroidism. Sequencing input: blood. This chain's CDR3 is CASIGNTIYF. The CDR3 DNA reads TGTGCCAGCATCGGGAACACCATATATTTT.